These T cell receptor beta chains were read from a single sample in a study of blood T cell repertoires in COVID-19. Clones were sequenced by immunoSEQ multiplex PCR, and TCRdb holds only the in-frame ones, with some missing. The sample shows 390,000 or so clones, 90% of them seen only once. The material sequenced was peripheral blood. Source of these receptors: a man aged 18 to 29 with active or convalescent COVID-19. Each CDR3 is given with its conserved first and last residue. A D gene is named only where the DNA matches it firmly. Not every row has a clone size; where given, it reads once, few, many or a size class.

>TRBJ2-3|.|TRBD2|TRBV6-5
CASSLPSGVDTQYF
TGTGCCAGCAGCTTGCCAAGCGGGGTAGATACGCAGTATTTT
>TRBJ1-6|.|TRBD1|TRBV28
CASKGQPTAPLHF
TGTGCCAGCAAGGGACAGCCGACGGCACCCCTCCACTTT
>TRBJ1-1|.|TRBD1|TRBV6-1
CASSDLGQGALSFF
TGTGCCAGCAGTGACCTGGGACAGGGGGCTTTATCTTTCTTT
>TRBJ1-3|.|.|TRBV11-3
CASSLDTSSGNTIYF
TGTGCCAGCAGCCTCGACACAAGCTCTGGAAACACCATATATTTT
>TRBJ2-7|.|TRBD1|TRBV5-1
CASSLGRTGTYEQYF
TGCGCCAGCAGCTTGGGCCGGACAGGGACCTACGAGCAGTACTTC
>TRBJ1-4|.|TRBD1|TRBV29-1
CSVARDRGANEKLFF
TGCAGCGTGGCTCGTGACAGGGGGGCAAATGAAAAACTGTTTTTT
>TRBJ2-7|.|.|TRBV7-3
CASSLGGGYEQYF
TGTGCCAGCAGCTTGGGAGGGGGGTACGAGCAGTACTTC
>TRBJ2-1|.|.|TRBV21-1
CASSKAKVRQSYNEQFF
TGTGCCAGCAGCAAAGCTAAAGTCCGACAAAGCTACAATGAGCAGTTCTTC
>TRBJ1-6|few|.|TRBV19
CASSSRENSPLHF
TGTGCCAGTAGCTCCAGGGAAAATTCACCCCTCCACTTT
>TRBJ1-1|once|.|TRBV15
CATSRDSFADTEAFF
TGTGCCACCAGCAGGGACAGTTTTGCCGACACTGAAGCTTTCTTT
>TRBJ1-4|.|.|TRBV3-1/TRBV3-2
CASTGGRLNEKLFF
TGTGCCAGCACCGGGGGACGGCTTAATGAAAAACTGTTTTTT
>TRBJ1-4|.|.|TRBV9
CASSDNSLREKLFF
TGTGCCAGCAGCGACAACAGTCTGCGTGAAAAACTGTTTTTT
>TRBJ2-7|.|TRBD2|TRBV15
CATSREGLAGGYEQYF
TGTGCCACCAGCAGAGAAGGACTAGCGGGAGGCTACGAGCAGTACTTC
>TRBJ2-1|.|.|TRBV28
CASSLGRVNEQFF
TGTGCCAGCAGTTTAGGCAGGGTCAATGAGCAGTTCTTC
>TRBJ1-2|.|.|TRBV29-1
CSVEAQGRDGYTF
TGCAGCGTTGAGGCCCAGGGAAGGGATGGCTACACCTTC
>TRBJ1-3|.|.|TRBV7-2
CASSLAHGFGNTIYF
TGTGCCAGCAGCTTAGCGCATGGCTTTGGAAACACCATATATTTT
>TRBJ2-5|.|.|TRBV19
CASSFSRDTAETQYF
TGTGCCAGTAGTTTCTCCCGGGACACAGCGGAGACCCAGTACTTC
>TRBJ1-4|.|.|TRBV7-2
CASSLQGSEKLFF
TGTGCCAGCAGCTTACAGGGGTCTGAAAAACTGTTTTTT
>TRBJ2-2|.|.|TRBV24-1
CATSDLRAGELFF
TGTGCCACCAGTGATCTGAGAGCCGGGGAGCTGTTTTTT
>TRBJ1-2|.|.|TRBV4-3
CASSQEVPNRGYGYTF
TGCGCCAGCAGCCAAGAGGTGCCTAATCGGGGCTATGGCTACACCTTC
>TRBJ2-1|.|TRBD2|TRBV24-1
CATSDTLAGGRNEQFF
TGTGCCACCAGTGACACCCTAGCGGGAGGGAGGAATGAGCAGTTCTTC
>TRBJ2-7|.|.|TRBV4-1
CASSQAREGGYEQYF
TGCGCCAGCAGCCAAGCGAGGGAGGGGGGCTACGAGCAGTACTTC
>TRBJ1-5|once|TRBD1|TRBV27
CASSPLRTGGVYSNQPQHF
TGTGCCAGCAGTCCCTTGAGGACAGGGGGAGTTTATAGCAATCAGCCCCAGCATTTT
>TRBJ1-3|.|.|TRBV29-1
CSAHLSSGNTIYF
TGCAGCGCTCACCTAAGCTCTGGAAACACCATATATTTT
>TRBJ2-2|.|.|TRBV7-9
CASSLRNWELFF
TGTGCCAGCAGCTTGAGGAATTGGGAGCTGTTTTTT